The 22 T cell receptor beta chains presented below share a single source sample, sequenced in a study of T and B cells in COVID-19 patients. From blood, about 240-550 ng of genomic DNA served as TRB template. Multiplex PCR with BIOMED2 TRB-A/B primer pools amplified TRB rearrangements. TCRdb independently ran MiXCR on the multiplex PCR reads; one entry per CDR3 protein. The sample holds roughly 7,000 distinct CDR3 sequences, around 31% seen once. Sequenced input: blood. The receptors originated from a human donor with active COVID-19.

By frequency in the sample, this clonotype is medium-sized. The chain employs TRBV19 and TRBJ2-1, with 8 bases matching TRBD1. Germline V CDR1 and CDR2: LNHDA, SQIVND (reference sequence). J was trimmed by 2 bases and V by 2 bases; bases with no gene match: 17. This CDR3 spans 20 amino acids. CDR3 sequence reads: CASSIPDQGARVQAYNEQFF. The CDR3 DNA follows: TGTGCCAGTAGTATACCAGATCAGGGGGCGCGAGTGCAGGCCTACAATGAGCAGTTCTTC. Supplemented by reference TRBV19 and TRBJ2-1, the full variable domain reads DGGITQSPKYLFRKEGQNVTLSCEQNLNHDAMYWYRQDPGQGLRLIYYSQIVNDFQKGDIAEGYSVSREKKESFPLTVTSAQKNPTAFYLCASSIPDQGARVQAYNEQFFGPGTRLTVL.

A few counts support this clonotype. This CDR3 reads CASRPTGFEANQPQHF. The CDR3, as DNA: TGTGCCAGTAGGCCGACAGGGTTCGAGGCCAATCAGCCCCAGCATTTT. The J gene is TRBJ1-5, the V gene TRBV19, with 7 bases identical to TRBD1. CDR3 length equals 16 residues. Germline CDR1 and CDR2: LNHDA and SQIVND (reference sequence). With 6 bases clipped from V and 3 bases from J, the junction kept 11 bases outside the gene matches.

The chain carries TRBV7-2 and TRBJ1-2; the D is unclear. Trimming pared 1 base from V and 0 bases from J, leaving 3 bases between. The germline V gene has CDR1 SGHTA and CDR2 FQGNSA. The CDR3 runs 13 residues. The CDR3 region is CASSLGANYGYTF. The CDR3 nucleotides are TGTGCCAGCAGCTTAGGGGCTAACTATGGCTACACCTTC.

The rearrangement uses TRBV5-1 and TRBJ2-3, with TRBD1 identical over 12 bases. CDR1 is SGHRS, CDR2 YFSETQ, per germline. The trim removed 4 bases at V and 6 bases at J, leaving 12 bases unmatched. CDR3 length: 17 residues. Here the CDR3 reads CASSPVGQGAVTDTQYF. The CDR3 DNA reads TGCGCCAGCAGCCCTGTGGGACAGGGGGCGGTCACGGATACGCAGTATTTT. Full variable domain (rest looked up from reference TRBV5-1 and TRBJ2-3): KAGVTQTPRYLIKTRGQQVTLSCSPISGHRSVSWYQQTPGQGLQFLFEYFSETQRNKGNFPGRFSGRQFSNSRSEMNVSTLELGDSALYLCASSPVGQGAVTDTQYFGPGTRLTVL.

To note about this clonotype: Without the conserved terminal phenylalanine or tryptophan, this CDR3 likely stems from a read error. No DNA is shown, since the ends of the CDR3 on it are uncertain; the CDR3 is the one TCRdb lists. The chain has TRBV7-3 and TRBJ1-6. The CDR3 numbers 9 amino acids, ends counted. In germline, CDR1 is SGHTA, CDR2 FQGTGA. CDR3 amino acids: CASSLKEGC.

This clonotype is classed as medium-sized. This sequence joins TRBV19 and TRBJ2-1; a possible D gene is TRBD1 (6 bases). V lost 7 bases, J lost 4 bases, and 14 bases lay in between. The CDR3 consists of 14 residues. Germline V gene sequence: CDR1 LNHDA, CDR2 SQIVND (reference sequence). CDR3 bases: TGTGCCAGTACTGACAGGTCCGCTTACAATGAGCAGTTCTTC. Translation: CASTDRSAYNEQFF.

Details on this clonotype: This may arise from a read error, as a much more abundant clone is one base away. The J gene is TRBJ2-3, the V gene TRBV27; either TRBD1 or TRBD2 may supply D (6 bases each). The germline V gene encodes CDR1 MNHEY and CDR2 SMNVEV (reference sequence). The CDR3 is 17 residues long. CDR3 nucleotides: TGTGCCAGCGGGCAGGGGAGGATCGAAGCGAACACAGATACGCTGTATTTT. This translates into CASGQGRIEANTDTLYF.

The gene calls are TRBV5-1 and TRBJ2-1; 7 bases align to TRBD2. The CDR3 consists of 13 residues. The germline V gene encodes CDR1 SGHRS and CDR2 YFSETQ. V shed 4 bases, J shed 10 bases, and the junction held 8 bases outside the gene matches. The CDR3 DNA is TGCGCCAGCAGCCCTCGATTGGGGGGGGAGCAGTTCTTC. Amino acid sequence: CASSPRLGGEQFF. The full variable domain, completed using reference TRBV5-1 and TRBJ2-1, is KAGVTQTPRYLIKTRGQQVTLSCSPISGHRSVSWYQQTPGQGLQFLFEYFSETQRNKGNFPGRFSGRQFSNSRSEMNVSTLELGDSALYLCASSPRLGGEQFFGPGTRLTVL.

In its sample, this clonotype ranks as medium-sized (0.01 to 0.1%). J is TRBJ1-2 and V is TRBV19, with 7 bases fitting TRBD1. Germline V lookup: CDR1 LNHDA, CDR2 SQIVND (reference sequence). CDR3 length equals 14 residues. Germline trimming cut 5 bases from V and 8 bases from J; bases unmatched to any gene: 11. CDR3 nucleotide sequence: TGTGCCAGTAGTCCCGGACAGGTAAATTTCGGCTACACCTTC. This encodes CASSPGQVNFGYTF.

This clonotype was picked up a small number of times. The chain links TRBV12-3 or TRBV12-4 to TRBJ2-6; 9 positions agree with TRBD2. This CDR3 region has 22 residues. Trimming removed 2 bases from V and 0 bases from J; junction bases left unmatched: 17. The CDR3 coding sequence is TGTGCCAGCAGTTTAAGTGTTTCGTCTAGCGGGGCACCCTTCTCTGGGGCCAACGTCCTGACTTTC. Amino acids: CASSLSVSSSGAPFSGANVLTF.

This clonotype has a handful of counts. This chain connects TRBV6-4 to TRBJ2-2, with 7 bases aligning to TRBD1. CDR1 is MRHNA, CDR2 SNTAGT, per germline. Unmatched junction bases numbered 1, after V lost 2 bases and J lost 4 bases. CDR3 length equals 14 residues. This chain's CDR3 is CASSDDRVTGELFF. CDR3 sequence (DNA): TGTGCCAGCAGTGACGACAGGGTCACCGGGGAGCTGTTTTTT.

This clonotype was counted a few times. V and J are TRBV5-6 and TRBJ1-1; D remains ambiguous. CDR1 and CDR2 from the germline V gene are SGHDT and YYEEEE. The germline V and J ends were trimmed by 2 bases and 2 bases, with 7 bases remaining between them. The CDR3 contains 13 residues. The CDR3 region is CASSFQLNTEAFF. The CDR3 nucleotides read TGTGCCAGCAGCTTCCAGCTAAACACTGAAGCTTTCTTT. Full variable domain (remainder filled in from reference TRBV5-6 and TRBJ1-1): DAGVTQSPTHLIKTRGQQVTLRCSPKSGHDTVSWYQQALGQGPQFIFQYYEEEERQRGNFPDRFSGHQFPNYSSELNVNALLLGDSALYLCASSFQLNTEAFFGQGTRLTVV.

V and J are TRBV6-1 and TRBJ1-1; tentatively, D is TRBD1 (6 bases). Germline assignment: CDR1 MNHNS and CDR2 SASEGT. This CDR3 is built from 13 residues. DNA for the CDR3: TGTGGCACGACGGGAAGGGACATTACTGAAGCTTTCTTT. It specifies CGTTGRDITEAFF.

This clonotype is labeled large. The chain carries TRBV29-1 and TRBJ2-2; D remains ambiguous. There are 13 residues in the CDR3. Germline-derived CDR1 and CDR2 are SQVTM and ANQGSEA. V shed 4 bases and J shed 3 bases, with 9 bases lying between them. This chain's CDR3 is CSVVGKDTGELFF. CDR3 coding DNA: TGCAGCGTTGTAGGGAAGGACACCGGGGAGCTGTTTTTT.

Within the sample, this clonotype is medium-sized (0.01 to 0.1%). The chain combines TRBV29-1 with TRBJ1-2, with D unclear. The ends were cut back, 1 base at V and 8 bases at J, with 8 bases in the middle. Germline values: CDR1 SQVTM, CDR2 ANQGSEA. The CDR3 covers 11 residues. The CDR3 DNA is TGCAGCGTTGAAGTCGGCAGCGGCTACACCTTC. Encoded protein: CSVEVGSGYTF.

This clonotype was detected only a few times. This chain uses TRBV6-5 with TRBJ2-1, with a weak D call TRBD1 (5 bases). Per the germline V gene, CDR1 is MNHEY and CDR2 is SVGAGI. The CDR3 spans 15 residues. The V end lost 6 bases, the J end lost 5 bases, and 17 bases lay between the germline ends. CDR3 bases: TGTGCCAGCAGCATCGATCAGGGAACCCACAATGAGCAGTTCTTC. Encoded protein: CASSIDQGTHNEQFF.

This clonotype was counted only a few times. CDR3 region: CASSPNNDQNTEAFF. CDR3 DNA: TGTGCCAGCTCACCAAACAACGACCAGAACACTGAAGCTTTCTTT. The gene calls are TRBV18 and TRBJ1-1, with unresolved D. The CDR3 is made up of 15 amino acids. Trimming pared 2 bases from V and 1 base from J, leaving 11 bases between. Germline CDR1 is KGHSH and CDR2 is LQKENI.

This clonotype was seen a few times. CDR3 sequence reads: CASSGGLDYGYTF. Written as DNA, the CDR3 is TGTGCCAGCTCAGGGGGCCTGGACTATGGCTACACCTTC. The chain has TRBV18 and TRBJ1-2; TRBD1 might be the D (6 bases). Germline CDR1 KGHSH, CDR2 LQKENI. V lost 5 bases to trimming and J lost 3 bases, with 10 bases between them. The CDR3 runs 13 residues.

As concerns this clonotype: A junction end diverges from the germline sequence, so it may reflect a read error. V usage is TRBV6-4 and J usage is TRBJ2-5, with a possible D match to TRBD2 (7 bases). The germline V gene encodes CDR1 MRHNA and CDR2 SNTAGT. CDR3 length equals 17 residues. The CDR3 DNA is TGTGCCATCAGTGAGTCCCGGGGGGCGGGGACTCAAGAGACCCAGTACTTC. It codes for CAISESRGAGTQETQYF.

The chain couples TRBV5-5 to TRBJ1-1, with D hard to call. CDR3 length: 14 residues. CDR1 and CDR2 (germline): SGHKS, YYEKEE (reference sequence). V gave up 0 bases and J gave up 4 bases, with 10 bases separating them. CDR3 coding DNA: TGTGCCAGCAGCTTGGGACAACCGGGCACTGAAGCTTTCTTT. Its translation: CASSLGQPGTEAFF.

V and J are TRBV19 and TRBJ2-1; 9 nucleotides agree with TRBD2. The CDR3 covers 17 residues. Germline lookup yields CDR1 LNHDA and CDR2 SQIVND (reference sequence). V gave up 3 bases and J gave up 4 bases; unmatched junction bases: 10. The CDR3 DNA reads TGTGCCAGTAGTATCGACAGCGGGGGGCTCACATACAATGAGCAGTTCTTC. It yields the protein CASSIDSGGLTYNEQFF.

This clonotype was found a few times. The chain employs TRBV6-1 and TRBJ2-3; no firm D call. The V end was cut by 7 bases, the J end by 2 bases, with 7 bases between. Germline CDR1 is MNHNS and CDR2 is SASEGT. CDR3 length: 12 amino acids. The CDR3 DNA sequence: TGTGCCAGCAACTCCCACACAGATACGCAGTATTTT. This translates into CASNSHTDTQYF.